The 26 T cell receptor beta chains given below trace back to one sample, sequenced in a study of early T cells in non-severe SARS-CoV-2 infection. In TCRdb, the 5' RACE reads were re-called with MiXCR into one record per CDR3 protein. The table records about 56,000 distinct CDR3 sequences, over 12% of them present only once. The sequences come from whole blood, collected at baseline. These TCRs come from an adult who was a healthcare worker with PCR-confirmed SARS-CoV-2 infection or an uninfected control (not recorded which).

This clonotype was picked up many times. This chain links TRBV19 with TRBJ1-4; D perhaps matches TRBD1 (6 bases). The CDR3 contains 15 residues. CDR1 is LNHDA, CDR2 SQIVND, per germline (reference sequence). V gave up 10 bases and J gave up 0 bases, with 15 bases separating them. CDR3 sequence: CATSWGHPTNEKLFF. CDR3 coding DNA: TGTGCCACATCCTGGGGACACCCAACTAATGAAAAACTGTTTTTT.

This clonotype was observed a handful of times. The chain links TRBV7-9 to TRBJ2-7, with no clear D. Trimming pared 3 bases from V and 2 bases from J, leaving 11 bases between. This CDR3 is built from 14 residues. The germline V gene has CDR1 SEHNR and CDR2 FQNEAQ (reference sequence). CDR3: CASSLQPEPYEQYF. CDR3 DNA: TGTGCCAGCAGCTTGCAGCCGGAACCCTACGAGCAGTACTTC. Using reference TRBV7-9 and TRBJ2-7 for the parts outside the CDR3, the full variable domain is DTGVSQNPRHKITKRGQNVTFRCDPISEHNRLYWYRQTLGQGPEFLTYFQNEAQLEKSRLLSDRFSAERPKGSFSTLEIQRTEQGDSAMYLCASSLQPEPYEQYFGPGTRLTVT.

This clonotype was seen more than once but under ten times. The chain recombines TRBV3-1 with TRBJ2-1; 13 bases align to TRBD2. This CDR3 has 15 residues. Germline V gene sequence: CDR1 LGHDT, CDR2 YNNKEL (reference sequence). Trimming took 0 bases from V and 11 from J; bases not matched to a gene: 4. The CDR3 DNA sequence: TGTGCCAGCAGCCAAGAAGGACTAGCGGGAGCCCAGCAGTTCTTC. This encodes CASSQEGLAGAQQFF.

The chain carries TRBV20-1 and TRBJ1-6; D ambiguous. V lost 3 bases and J 10 bases, leaving 19 bases between the germline ends. Germline V lookup: CDR1 DFQATT, CDR2 SNEGSKA (reference sequence). There are 15 residues in the CDR3. Here the CDR3 reads CSASFGLRSNSPLHF. The CDR3 nucleotides read TGCAGTGCTAGTTTCGGGCTCAGGTCGAACTCACCCCTCCACTTT.

The table lists this clonotype with a few counts. The chain uses TRBV29-1 and TRBJ2-3; 10 bases are shared with TRBD2. The CDR3 loop spans 14 amino acids. The germline CDR1 and CDR2 sequences are SQVTM and ANQGSEA. Trimming removed 4 bases from V and 2 bases from J; junction bases left unmatched: 3. The DNA of the CDR3 is TGCAGCGTTGGCGGACTAGCGGACACAGATACGCAGTATTTT. Amino acids: CSVGGLADTDTQYF.

This chain connects TRBV7-3 to TRBJ2-1; the D gene is possibly TRBD2 (6 bases). V was pared by 1 base and J by 10 bases, with 11 bases between. CDR3 size: 13 residues. CDR1 is SGHTA, CDR2 FQGTGA, per germline. CDR3 DNA sequence: TGTGCCAGCAGCTTAAGTCCGGGGGTAGAGCAGTTCTTC. Protein: CASSLSPGVEQFF. The full variable domain, completed using reference TRBV7-3 and TRBJ2-1, is GAGVSQTPSNKVTEKGKYVELRCDPISGHTALYWYRQSLGQGPEFLIYFQGTGAADDSGLPNDRFFAVRPEGSVSTLKIQRTERGDSAVYLCASSLSPGVEQFFGPGTRLTVL.

This clonotype turned up a few times. This rearrangement joins TRBV10-3 to TRBJ2-7; 8 bases match TRBD2. CDR3 size: 15 residues. With V trimmed by 0 bases and J by 5 bases, 6 bases remained unmatched. Germline-derived CDR1 and CDR2 are ENHRY and SYGVKD. CDR3 in amino acids: CAISESVAGSHEQYF. CDR3 bases: TGTGCCATCAGTGAGTCGGTAGCGGGAAGCCACGAGCAGTACTTC.

The chain joins TRBV27 to TRBJ1-5; D gene ambiguous. The CDR3 totals 13 residues. V lost 3 bases and J lost 5, with 8 bases in between. The germline CDR1 and CDR2 sequences are MNHEY and SMNVEV (reference sequence). The chain's CDR3 is CASSLVGYQPQHF. DNA for the CDR3: TGTGCCAGCAGTTTGGTCGGTTATCAGCCCCAGCATTTT.

The J gene is TRBJ2-3, the V gene TRBV4-1; D perhaps matches TRBD2 (5 bases). CDR3 length: 13 residues. Trimming removed 2 bases from V and 8 bases from J, with 11 bases in between. Germline CDR1 reads MGHRA; CDR2 reads YSYEKL. Here the CDR3 reads CASSQMGVGTQYF. The DNA for the CDR3 is TGCGCCAGCAGCCAAATGGGAGTCGGTACGCAGTATTTT.

The rearrangement links TRBV3-1 to TRBJ2-7; 8 nucleotides align to TRBD1. Trimming removed 1 base from V and 6 bases from J; junction bases left unmatched: 8. The CDR3 runs to 15 residues. Per germline, CDR1 LGHDT and CDR2 YNNKEL (reference sequence). The CDR3 is CASSQVQGAQVEQYF. As DNA, the CDR3 is TGTGCCAGCAGCCAAGTTCAGGGGGCGCAGGTCGAGCAGTACTTC.

This clonotype was seen only a few times. This chain uses TRBV29-1 with TRBJ1-4; TRBD1 aligns across 9 bases. Germline values: CDR1 SQVTM, CDR2 ANQGSEA. The CDR3 extends over 14 amino acids. With V trimmed by 7 bases and J by 7 bases, 10 bases remained unmatched. The CDR3 region is CSAVPTGGSEKLFF. DNA for the CDR3: TGCAGCGCCGTACCTACAGGGGGCAGTGAAAAACTGTTTTTT.

The chain couples TRBV7-2 to TRBJ1-3; 7 bases align to TRBD1. The ends lost 4 bases at V and 3 bases at J; junction bases unmatched: 3. CDR1 SGHTA and CDR2 FQGNSA come from the germline V gene. This CDR3 region has 14 residues. The CDR3 DNA sequence: TGTGCCAGCAGCTCCAGGGGGATTGGAAACACCATATATTTT. This translates into CASSSRGIGNTIYF.

This CDR3 reads CASSTHYGPLYF. The CDR3 DNA reads TGTGCCAGCAGTACCCACTACGGTCCTTTGTATTTT. The rearrangement joins TRBV27 to TRBJ2-3; D ambiguous. The V end lost 5 bases, the J end lost 14 bases, and 17 bases lay between the germline ends. Germline V CDR1 and CDR2: MNHEY, SMNVEV (reference sequence). The CDR3 spans 12 residues.

There are many counts of this clonotype. The V gene is TRBV7-8, the J gene TRBJ2-7, with 9 positions matching TRBD1. Germline assignment: CDR1 SGHVS and CDR2 FQNEAQ. The CDR3 spans 15 residues. J was trimmed by 2 bases and V by 5 bases; bases with no gene match: 7. The CDR3 loop is CASSTTTGGPYEQYF. DNA of the CDR3: TGTGCCAGCAGCACCACTACAGGGGGCCCCTACGAGCAGTACTTC.

This clonotype was seen repeatedly, ten times or more. V is TRBV9 and J is TRBJ1-3; no definite D call. The CDR3 length is 13 residues. CDR1 is SGDLS and CDR2 is YYNGEE in the germline V gene. V lost 3 bases, J lost 2 bases, and 6 bases lay in between. CDR3 in DNA: TGTGCCAGCAGCGCCCCCCCTGGAAACACCATATATTTT. Amino acids: CASSAPPGNTIYF.

J is TRBJ2-3 and V is TRBV5-1, with 7 bases identical to TRBD2. The CDR3 has 15 residues. The V and J ends lost 5 bases and 2 bases, in that order; junction bases with no gene match: 8. CDR1 is SGHRS and CDR2 is YFSETQ in the germline V gene. CDR3: CASRDGGDFTDTQYF. Written as DNA, the CDR3 is TGCGCCAGCAGGGATGGGGGGGACTTCACAGATACGCAGTATTTT. Filled out from reference TRBV5-1 and TRBJ2-3, the complete variable domain reads KAGVTQTPRYLIKTRGQQVTLSCSPISGHRSVSWYQQTPGQGLQFLFEYFSETQRNKGNFPGRFSGRQFSNSRSEMNVSTLELGDSALYLCASRDGGDFTDTQYFGPGTRLTVL.

This clonotype was found many times. The chain employs TRBV9 and TRBJ2-3; D is possibly TRBD2 (6 bases). With 4 bases removed from V and 0 bases from J, the gap between germline ends came to 12 bases. Germline CDR1 is SGDLS and CDR2 is YYNGEE. The CDR3 extends over 15 amino acids. The CDR3 loop is CASSSQRVSTDTQYF. The CDR3 DNA reads as TGTGCCAGCAGCTCACAGCGGGTTAGCACAGATACGCAGTATTTT.

This clonotype has just a few counts. The rearrangement uses TRBV7-8 and TRBJ2-1; TRBD2 matches 14 bases. CDR1 and CDR2 from the germline V gene are SGHVS and FQNEAQ. V lost 3 bases to trimming and J lost 10 bases; unmatched junction nucleotides: 5. There are 15 residues in the CDR3. CDR3 loop: CASSFRLAGGREQFF. The CDR3 bases are TGTGCCAGCAGCTTCCGACTAGCGGGGGGGAGGGAGCAGTTCTTC.

This clonotype has more than one count but fewer than ten. The chain employs TRBV20-1 and TRBJ1-5; perhaps TRBD1 as D (5 bases). CDR3 length: 15 residues. Trimming stripped 1 base from V and 4 bases from J, with 14 bases between. Germline V gene data show CDR1 as DFQATT and CDR2 as SNEGSKA (reference sequence). DNA for the CDR3: TGCAGTGCTAGAGCTCCTACCTCAGGGAATCAGCCCCAGCATTTT. As protein: CSARAPTSGNQPQHF.

This clonotype was counted between two and nine times. This sequence joins TRBV28 and TRBJ1-6; D remains ambiguous. The CDR3 length is 15 residues. Trimming removed 6 bases at V and 0 bases at J, with 9 bases between. CDR1 is MDHEN and CDR2 is SYDVKM in the germline V gene. The CDR3 here is CASRTQSSYNSPLHF. The CDR3 nucleotides read TGTGCCAGCAGGACCCAGAGCTCCTATAATTCACCCCTCCACTTT.

The chain couples TRBV18 to TRBJ2-7; no reliable D call. This CDR3 is built from 11 residues. Germline CDR1 is KGHSH and CDR2 is LQKENI. Between the trimmed V and J ends, which lost 2 bases and 7 bases, there was a span of 6 bases. This chain's CDR3 is CASSPSREQYF. CDR3 coding DNA: TGTGCCAGCTCACCATCTAGGGAGCAGTACTTC.

This clonotype is labeled medium-sized (0.01 to 0.1%). The gene calls are TRBV19 and TRBJ2-2, with D uncertain. This CDR3 region has 13 residues. CDR1 and CDR2 (germline): LNHDA, SQIVND (reference sequence). Trimming removed 3 bases at V and 5 bases at J, with 7 bases between. The DNA for the CDR3 is TGTGCCAGTAGTATTGGTGGAACCGGGGAGCTGTTTTTT. Translated, it gives CASSIGGTGELFF.

This clonotype was counted only a few times. This chain joins TRBV20-1 and TRBJ1-4, with D uncertain. V gave up 4 bases and J gave up 8 bases, with 17 bases separating them. There are 14 residues in the CDR3. Per the germline V gene, CDR1 is DFQATT and CDR2 is SNEGSKA (reference sequence). In DNA form, the CDR3 reads TGCAGTGCTATGGTTACGACCCTAGGAGAAAAACTGTTTTTT. It is translated as CSAMVTTLGEKLFF.

The V gene is TRBV12-3 or TRBV12-4, the J gene TRBJ1-1, with D tentatively TRBD1 (6 bases). Trimming took 3 bases from V and 11 from J, leaving 25 bases between them. This CDR3 spans 16 amino acids. Here the CDR3 DNA reads TGTGCCAGCAGTTTGAGTCAGGTTCGGGGGCCTAGGGGGGCTTTCTTT. Translated, it gives CASSLSQVRGPRGAFF.

In its sample, this clonotype was seen many times. J is TRBJ2-7 and V is TRBV28; no clear D gene. The ends were cut back, 6 bases at V and 4 bases at J, with 16 bases in the middle. Germline V gene lookup returns CDR1 MDHEN and CDR2 SYDVKM. This CDR3 comprises 14 residues. The CDR3 spells CASRSWGLGYEQYF. CDR3 sequence (DNA): TGTGCCAGCAGGTCATGGGGTTTGGGGTACGAGCAGTACTTC.

The V call is TRBV7-7, the J call TRBJ2-4; TRBD1 matches at 9 bases. The CDR3 has 19 residues. Germline CDR1 is SSHAT and CDR2 is FNYEAQ (reference sequence). V lost 4 bases and J lost 0; bases outside the gene matches: 13. The CDR3 loop reads CASSSHEDRGQLAKNIQYF. CDR3 DNA: TGTGCCAGCAGCTCCCACGAGGACAGGGGCCAACTAGCCAAAAACATTCAGTACTTC.